This T cell receptor (beta chain) was identified in a study of blood T cells in healthy people across ages. Trimming left V 4 bases short and J 7 bases short, with 20 bases between. This CDR3 spans 15 amino acids. The draw of peripheral blood yielded about 9.4 milliliters from each donor. A second PCR, run for roughly 7 to 12 cycles, used a sample-barcoded 5' primer plus a J-beta primer mix. MiXCR, run by TCRdb on the 5' RACE reads, gives a single entry per CDR3 protein. Of roughly 700,000 distinct CDR3 sequences in the sample, approximately 30% were seen once. On this clonotype itself: A much larger clone differs by one base, so this may be a read error.

The specimen was blood. This clonotype originated in a woman aged 80 or older in good health. The rearrangement links TRBV12-3 or TRBV12-4 to TRBJ2-7, with a weak D call TRBD1 (6 bases). CDR3 in amino acids: CASSSGTIPGNEQYF. CDR3 DNA sequence: TGTGCCAGCAGTTCCGGGACAATACCCGGTAATGAGCAGTACTTC.